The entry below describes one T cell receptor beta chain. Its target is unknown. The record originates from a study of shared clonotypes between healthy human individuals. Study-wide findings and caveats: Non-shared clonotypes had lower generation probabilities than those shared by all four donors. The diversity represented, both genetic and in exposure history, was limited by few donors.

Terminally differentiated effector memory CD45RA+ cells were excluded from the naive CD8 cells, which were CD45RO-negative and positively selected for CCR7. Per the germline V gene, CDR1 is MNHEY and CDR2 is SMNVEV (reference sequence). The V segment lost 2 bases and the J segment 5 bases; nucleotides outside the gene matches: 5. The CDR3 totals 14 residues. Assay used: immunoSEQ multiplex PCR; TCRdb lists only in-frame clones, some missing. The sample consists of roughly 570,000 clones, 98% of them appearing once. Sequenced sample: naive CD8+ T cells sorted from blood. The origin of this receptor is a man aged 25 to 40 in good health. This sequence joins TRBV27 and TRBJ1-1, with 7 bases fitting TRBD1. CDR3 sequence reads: CASSLEGALTEAFF. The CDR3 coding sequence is TGTGCCAGCAGTTTAGAGGGGGCGCTGACTGAAGCTTTCTTT.